The 20 T cell receptor beta chains below were found in one sample sequenced in a study of OX40 agonist ivuxolimab in advanced cancers. Receptor amplification or capture employed the immunoSEQ multiplex PCR assay. TCRdb stores this immuneACCESS table with in-frame sequences only. Part of the clones is absent; in the studies checked, under half of the shortfall reflects unresolved V genes, and no reason is known for the rest. The sample table records 100,000 or so clones; 80% to 95% of these occur just once. The top ten hold 0.54% of the sample. Sequencing was performed on CD4+ or CD8+ T cells sorted from blood, taken in a trial of the OX40 agonist ivuxolimab. These receptors all stem from an adult with an advanced solid tumor such as melanoma, head and neck, liver or kidney cancer.

The chain has TRBV28 and TRBJ2-1; D unresolved. The CDR3 contains 13 residues. V lost 6 bases, J lost 3 bases, and 9 bases lay in between. CDR1 is MDHEN and CDR2 is SYDVKM in the germline V gene. The CDR3 DNA sequence: TGTGCCAGCAGATGGTCGGTCTACAATGAGCAGTTCTTC. It specifies CASRWSVYNEQFF.

This rearrangement joins TRBV6-5 to TRBJ1-1, with D uncertain. This CDR3 spans 13 amino acids. Germline lookup yields CDR1 MNHEY and CDR2 SVGAGI. The V gene lost 8 bases and the J gene lost 1 base, with 11 bases spanning the gap. The CDR3 DNA reads as TGTGCCAGCTCTTGGCGGACGAACACTGAAGCTTTCTTT. It is translated as CASSWRTNTEAFF.

The V call is TRBV28, the J call TRBJ2-5; 8 nucleotides match TRBD2. V shed 4 bases and J 5 bases; nucleotides not matched to a gene: 9. This CDR3 spans 15 amino acids. Germline CDR1 is MDHEN and CDR2 is SYDVKM. The DNA of the CDR3 is TGTGCCAGCAGTTCCCCGCGGGGGGCCGGGGAGACCCAGTACTTC. Translating it yields CASSSPRGAGETQYF.

The chain recombines TRBV4-1 with TRBJ2-5, with 7 bases matching TRBD2. J was trimmed by 1 base and V by 0 bases; bases with no gene match: 11. This CDR3 is 18 amino acids long. Germline CDR1 is MGHRA and CDR2 is YSYEKL. The CDR3 spells CASSQDPPRGGLQETQYF. The CDR3 DNA sequence: TGCGCCAGCAGCCAAGATCCCCCCCGGGGAGGGCTCCAAGAGACCCAGTACTTC.

The rearrangement links TRBV9 to TRBJ2-7; D gene ambiguous. This CDR3 has 13 residues. The germline CDR1 and CDR2 sequences are SGDLS and YYNGEE. The V gene lost 2 bases and the J gene lost 5 bases, with 11 bases spanning the gap. CDR3 coding DNA: TGTGCCAGCAGCGTCGGATTATGGGACGAGCAGTACTTC. Translation gives CASSVGLWDEQYF.

The chain combines TRBV19 with TRBJ2-7, with D maybe TRBD1 (6 bases). CDR1 is LNHDA, CDR2 SQIVND, per germline (reference sequence). This CDR3 comprises 15 residues. Trimming took off 1 base at V and 7 bases at J, with 17 bases between the two ends. CDR3 nucleotide sequence: TGTGCCAGTAGTATAGCGGACAGTACTCGATGGGAGCAGTACTTC. It yields the protein CASSIADSTRWEQYF. The variable domain in full, with the rest retrieved from reference TRBV19 and TRBJ2-7, is DGGITQSPKYLFRKEGQNVTLSCEQNLNHDAMYWYRQDPGQGLRLIYYSQIVNDFQKGDIAEGYSVSREKKESFPLTVTSAQKNPTAFYLCASSIADSTRWEQYFGPGTRLTVT.

The chain combines TRBV7-8 with TRBJ2-6; D is possibly TRBD1 (6 bases). V lost 3 bases to trimming and J lost 4 bases, with 10 bases between them. In germline, CDR1 is SGHVS, CDR2 FQNEAQ. This CDR3 contains 15 residues. CDR3 sequence: CASSFTGSGANVLTF. The DNA for the CDR3 is TGTGCCAGCAGCTTCACAGGGTCGGGGGCCAACGTCCTGACTTTC.

This rearrangement joins TRBV6-5 to TRBJ2-7, with TRBD2 as a possible D gene (6 bases). The germline CDR1 and CDR2 sequences are MNHEY and SVGAGI. Trimming took off 5 bases at V and 3 bases at J, with 11 bases between the two ends. There are 13 residues in the CDR3. CDR3 DNA: TGTGCCAGCAGTAGGGCGGGAAACTACGAGCAGTACTTC. It specifies CASSRAGNYEQYF.

This clone was seen a single time. The chain joins TRBV6-1 to TRBJ2-3; 8 nucleotides line up with TRBD2. Trimming cost V 4 bases and J 0 bases; bases outside gene matches: 3. Per the germline V gene, CDR1 is MNHNS and CDR2 is SASEGT. The CDR3 spans 15 residues. The CDR3, as DNA: TGTGCCAGCAGTGCCACTAGCGGTAGCACAGATACGCAGTATTTT. Amino acids: CASSATSGSTDTQYF.

The CDR3 coding sequence is TGTGCCATCAGTGACCGACAGTACGAGCAGTACTTC. It translates to CAISDRQYEQYF. The genes are TRBV10-3 and TRBJ2-7, with D perhaps TRBD1 (5 bases). Between the trimmed V and J ends, which lost 3 bases and 4 bases, there was a span of 7 bases. The CDR3 has 12 amino acids. The germline V gene encodes CDR1 ENHRY and CDR2 SYGVKD.

This chain joins TRBV19 and TRBJ1-5; unclear D gene. The CDR3 runs to 15 residues. V was clipped by 6 bases and J by 5 bases, with 17 bases between them. Looked up from germline, CDR1 is LNHDA and CDR2 is SQIVND (reference sequence). The CDR3 reads CASRKRRISDQPQHF. The CDR3 DNA is TGTGCCAGTAGGAAAAGGCGGATTTCTGATCAGCCCCAGCATTTT.

The chain joins TRBV6-5 to TRBJ1-5, with a tentative D call TRBD1 (5 bases). Germline CDR1 and CDR2: MNHEY and SVGAGI. V was shortened by 5 bases and J by 7 bases, with 15 bases between the two germline ends. This CDR3 region has 14 residues. The CDR3 reads CASSHKRGVQPQHF. CDR3 coding DNA: TGTGCCAGCAGTCACAAACGGGGGGTGCAGCCCCAGCATTTT.

This chain uses TRBV11-2 with TRBJ2-7; 8 bases agree with TRBD1. The CDR3 loop spans 14 amino acids. Germline CDR1 is SGHAT and CDR2 is FQNNGV. Unmatched junction bases numbered 6, after V lost 5 bases and J lost 3 bases. CDR3 coding DNA: TGTGCCAGCAGCACGACAGGGGTAAGCTACGAGCAGTACTTC. This translates into CASSTTGVSYEQYF.

This clone was recorded once. This chain joins TRBV28 and TRBJ1-2; D is undetermined. The CDR3 is 12 residues long. CDR1 and CDR2 (germline): MDHEN, SYDVKM. Trimming pared 1 base from V and 8 bases from J, leaving 8 bases between. CDR3 nucleotide sequence: TGTGCCAGCAGTTTATCGGCCTACGGCTACACCTTC. It yields the protein CASSLSAYGYTF.

This clone was seen more than once but under ten times. The V and J genes are TRBV28 and TRBJ1-5; D may be TRBD1 (5 bases). The germline V and J ends were trimmed by 7 bases and 4 bases, with 23 bases remaining between them. CDR3 length: 17 residues. From germline, CDR1 is MDHEN and CDR2 SYDVKM. The DNA for the CDR3 is TGTGCCAGCATCCCATTGGCGGGGGGGATTGGGAATCAGCCCCAGCATTTT. This encodes CASIPLAGGIGNQPQHF.

This chain uses TRBV7-3 with TRBJ2-3, with 10 bases that match TRBD1. The CDR3 totals 16 residues. V was pared by 2 bases and J by 5 bases, with 7 bases of the junction left unmatched. CDR1 is SGHTA and CDR2 is FQGTGA in the germline V gene. The CDR3 is CASSLGTGTGEDTQYF. DNA for the CDR3: TGTGCCAGCAGCTTAGGGACCGGGACAGGGGAAGATACGCAGTATTTT. Filled out from reference TRBV7-3 and TRBJ2-3, the complete variable domain reads GAGVSQTPSNKVTEKGKYVELRCDPISGHTALYWYRQSLGQGPEFLIYFQGTGAADDSGLPNDRFFAVRPEGSVSTLKIQRTERGDSAVYLCASSLGTGTGEDTQYFGPGTRLTVL.

This clone was found once. The gene calls are TRBV9 and TRBJ2-7; 9 nucleotides line up with TRBD2. CDR3 length equals 15 residues. Germline CDR1 is SGDLS and CDR2 is YYNGEE. V shed 4 bases and J 4 bases; nucleotides not matched to a gene: 9. The CDR3 protein is CASSFRAGGSYEQYF. The CDR3 nucleotides are TGTGCCAGCAGCTTTAGAGCGGGAGGAAGTTACGAGCAGTACTTC. The full variable domain, with the rest looked up from reference TRBV9 and TRBJ2-7, is DSGVTQTPKHLITATGQRVTLRCSPRSGDLSVYWYQQSLDQGLQFLIQYYNGEERAKGNILERFSAQQFPDLHSELNLSSLELGDSALYFCASSFRAGGSYEQYFGPGTRLTVT.

This chain links TRBV7-8 with TRBJ1-4, with 9 bases lining up with TRBD1. With 5 bases clipped from V and 8 bases from J, the junction kept 6 bases outside the gene matches. The CDR3 totals 14 residues. The V gene's germline CDR1 is SGHVS and CDR2 FQNEAQ. CDR3 coding DNA: TGTGCCAGCAGCCGGGACAGGGTTGGGGAAAAACTGTTTTTT. It encodes CASSRDRVGEKLFF.

Only one count was recorded for this clone. The CDR3 protein is CASSLFGDSGELFF. Written as DNA, the CDR3 is TGCGCCAGCAGCTTGTTTGGGGACTCCGGGGAGCTGTTTTTT. The rearrangement joins TRBV5-1 to TRBJ2-2; tentatively, D is TRBD2 (6 bases). The CDR3 runs to 14 residues. V lost 1 base to trimming and J lost 6 bases, with 10 bases between them. The V gene's germline CDR1 is SGHRS and CDR2 YFSETQ. Drawing the rest from reference TRBV5-1 and TRBJ2-2, the complete variable domain is KAGVTQTPRYLIKTRGQQVTLSCSPISGHRSVSWYQQTPGQGLQFLFEYFSETQRNKGNFPGRFSGRQFSNSRSEMNVSTLELGDSALYLCASSLFGDSGELFFGEGSRLTVL.

This chain connects TRBV18 to TRBJ2-1; 9 bases agree with TRBD1. Germline values: CDR1 KGHSH, CDR2 LQKENI. The CDR3 runs to 14 residues. With 4 bases clipped from V and 4 bases from J, the junction kept 2 bases outside the gene matches. Here the CDR3 DNA reads TGTGCCAGCTCACGGGACAGGGTTTACAATGAGCAGTTCTTC. This encodes CASSRDRVYNEQFF.